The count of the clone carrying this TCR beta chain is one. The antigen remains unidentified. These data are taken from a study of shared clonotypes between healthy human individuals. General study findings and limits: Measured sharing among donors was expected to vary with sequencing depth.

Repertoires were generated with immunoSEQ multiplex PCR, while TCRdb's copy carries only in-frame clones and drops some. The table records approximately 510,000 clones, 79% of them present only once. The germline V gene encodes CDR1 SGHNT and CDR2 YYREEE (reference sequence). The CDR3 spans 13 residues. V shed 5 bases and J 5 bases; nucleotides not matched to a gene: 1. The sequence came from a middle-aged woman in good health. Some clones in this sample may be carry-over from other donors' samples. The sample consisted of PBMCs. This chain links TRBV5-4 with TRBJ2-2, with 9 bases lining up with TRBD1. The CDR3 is CASRQGATGELFF. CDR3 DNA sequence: TGTGCCAGCAGACAGGGGGCGACCGGGGAGCTGTTTTTT.